These T cell receptor beta chains were read from a single sample in a study of cytomegalovirus exposure and HLA in healthy donors. Sequencing used immunoSEQ multiplex PCR; TCRdb keeps in-frame clones, though not all of them. Here the sample spans 150,000 to 250,000 clones, 70% to 85% being singletons. The sample was PBMCs. The receptor set was obtained from a woman aged 25 to 39 in good health and CMV-seropositive. Both conserved end residues are part of each CDR3. A D gene is named only where the DNA matches it firmly. Expanded clones are given a class, and other clones once, few, many or no size at all.

size,D,V,J,CDR3,DNA
few,TRBD1,TRBV30,TRBJ1-5,CACHRGQGQPQHF,TGTGCCTGTCACAGGGGGCAGGGGCAGCCCCAGCATTTT
-,TRBD1,TRBV5-4,TRBJ1-3,CASSQGQPGNTIYF,TGTGCCAGCAGCCAGGGACAGCCAGGAAACACCATATATTTT
-,-,TRBV6-4,TRBJ1-5,CASSFNSNQPQHF,TGTGCCAGCAGTTTCAATAGCAATCAGCCCCAGCATTTT
few,TRBD1,TRBV19,TRBJ1-5,CASSWTGGNQPQHF,TGTGCCAGTTCCTGGACAGGGGGGAATCAGCCCCAGCATTTT
few,TRBD1,TRBV7-3,TRBJ1-2,CASSATGERGYTF,TGTGCCAGCAGCGCGACAGGGGAGCGCGGCTACACCTTC
once,-,TRBV11-3,TRBJ2-7,CASSLASGQSYEQYF,TGTGCCAGCAGCTTAGCCTCAGGACAGAGTTACGAGCAGTACTTC
-,-,TRBV9,TRBJ2-7,CASSDGVYEQYF,TGTGCCAGCAGCGACGGGGTCTACGAGCAGTACTTC
-,-,TRBV29-1,TRBJ1-1,CSLVRVDTEAFF,TGCAGCCTAGTGAGGGTTGACACTGAAGCTTTCTTT
-,-,TRBV6-1,TRBJ2-4,CASSAPDIQYF,TGTGCCAGCAGTGCCCCAGACATTCAGTACTTC
-,TRBD1,TRBV2,TRBJ2-1,CASMAEGGQGNEQFF,TGTGCCAGCATGGCGGAGGGAGGACAGGGCAATGAGCAGTTCTTC
-,-,TRBV6-5,TRBJ2-7,CASSMTASYEQYF,TGTGCCAGCAGCATGACAGCCTCCTACGAGCAGTACTTC
once,TRBD2,TRBV2,TRBJ2-5,CASGLAGVYQETQYF,TGTGCCAGCGGACTAGCGGGAGTGTACCAAGAGACCCAGTACTTC
-,-,TRBV30,TRBJ1-1,CAWSVLRTEAFF,TGTGCCTGGAGTGTACTAAGGACTGAAGCTTTCTTT
-,-,TRBV15,TRBJ2-1,CATSTQWGETSYNEQFF,TGTGCCACCAGCACCCAGTGGGGGGAGACCTCCTACAATGAGCAGTTCTTC
-,TRBD1,TRBV19,TRBJ2-2,CASSFQQGTGELFF,TGTGCCAGTAGTTTTCAACAGGGGACCGGGGAGCTGTTTTTT
-,-,TRBV7-9,TRBJ1-5,CASSANLKESPQHF,TGTGCCAGCAGCGCGAATCTCAAGGAGTCGCCCCAGCATTTT
-,TRBD2,TRBV2,TRBJ2-3,CASRGSGMSTDTQYF,TGTGCCAGCAGGGGAAGCGGGATGAGCACAGATACGCAGTATTTT
-,TRBD1,TRBV2,TRBJ2-4,CASRGNRGAIQYF,TGTGCCAGCAGGGGAAACAGGGGAGCTATTCAGTACTTC
-,-,TRBV5-5,TRBJ2-7,CASSWDTLYEQYF,TGTGCCAGCAGCTGGGACACCCTCTACGAGCAGTACTTC
-,-,TRBV28,TRBJ1-1,CATTRARGAFF,TGTGCCACCACCAGGGCTCGTGGGGCTTTCTTT
-,TRBD1,TRBV27,TRBJ2-7,CASRMVSGTGGSYEQYF,TGTGCCAGCAGGATGGTGAGTGGGACAGGGGGTTCCTACGAGCAGTACTTC
-,-,TRBV27,TRBJ2-1,CASSLGLSQGGYNEQFF,TGTGCCAGCAGTTTAGGCCTGTCACAGGGTGGGTACAATGAGCAGTTCTTC
-,TRBD1,TRBV2,TRBJ1-1,CAGGGQGFSEAFF,TGTGCCGGAGGGGGACAGGGGTTCTCTGAAGCTTTCTTT
-,-,TRBV28,TRBJ1-2,CASSFSPKGYTF,TGTGCCAGCAGTTTTAGCCCCAAAGGCTACACCTTC
-,TRBD2,TRBV27,TRBJ2-2,CASSLSTGGTTGELFF,TGTGCCAGCAGTTTGTCAACCGGGGGGACCACCGGGGAGCTGTTTTTT
-,TRBD1,TRBV30,TRBJ1-4,CAWSGQGAREKLFF,TGTGCCTGGAGTGGACAGGGGGCGAGAGAAAAACTGTTTTTT
few,-,TRBV30,TRBJ2-2,CAWSGTRYTGELFF,TGTGCCTGGAGTGGCACTAGATACACCGGGGAGCTGTTTTTT
once,-,TRBV28,TRBJ1-2,CASSLGGTNYGYTF,TGTGCCAGCAGTTTGGGGGGAACTAACTATGGCTACACCTTC
-,-,TRBV4-1,TRBJ1-2,CASSQEGKTNYGYTF,TGCGCCAGCAGCCAAGAGGGCAAAACTAACTATGGCTACACCTTC
few,-,TRBV21-1,TRBJ2-5,CASSVLGGGQETQYF,TGTGCCAGCAGCGTACTCGGGGGGGGACAAGAGACCCAGTACTTC
-,-,TRBV2,TRBJ1-2,CASSEIGNPGYTF,TGTGCCAGCAGTGAAATCGGGAATCCGGGCTACACCTTC
-,-,TRBV19,TRBJ2-7,CASRPGDLSYEQYF,TGTGCCAGTAGACCAGGGGACCTATCCTACGAGCAGTACTTC
-,-,TRBV5-4,TRBJ1-2,CASSLGENYGYTF,TGTGCCAGCAGCTTGGGAGAAAACTATGGCTACACCTTC
-,TRBD2,TRBV2,TRBJ2-5,CAGSGTSGSYETQYF,TGTGCCGGCTCCGGGACTAGCGGGAGCTACGAGACCCAGTACTTC
-,TRBD1,TRBV5-4,TRBJ2-7,CASSLGPTGPNYEQYF,TGTGCCAGCAGCTTGGGCCCGACAGGGCCGAACTACGAGCAGTACTTC
-,TRBD1,TRBV6-5,TRBJ2-7,CASRSGQAWSYEQYF,TGTGCCAGCAGATCGGGACAGGCTTGGTCCTACGAGCAGTACTTC